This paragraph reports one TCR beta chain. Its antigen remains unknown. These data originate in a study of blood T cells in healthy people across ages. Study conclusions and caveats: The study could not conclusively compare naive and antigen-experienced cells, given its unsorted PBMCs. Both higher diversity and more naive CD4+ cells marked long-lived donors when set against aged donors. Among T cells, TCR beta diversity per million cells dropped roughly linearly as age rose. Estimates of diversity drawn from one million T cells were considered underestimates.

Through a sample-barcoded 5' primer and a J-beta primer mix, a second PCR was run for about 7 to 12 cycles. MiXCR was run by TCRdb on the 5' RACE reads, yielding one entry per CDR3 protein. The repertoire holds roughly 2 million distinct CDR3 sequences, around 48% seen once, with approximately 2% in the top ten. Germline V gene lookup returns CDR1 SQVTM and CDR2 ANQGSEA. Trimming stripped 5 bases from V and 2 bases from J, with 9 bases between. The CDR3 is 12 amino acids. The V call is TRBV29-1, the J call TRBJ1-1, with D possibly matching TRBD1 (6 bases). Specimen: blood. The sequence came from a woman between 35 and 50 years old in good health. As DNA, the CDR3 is TGCAGCGTTTTGGGGGCAAACACTGAAGCTTTCTTT. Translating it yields CSVLGANTEAFF.